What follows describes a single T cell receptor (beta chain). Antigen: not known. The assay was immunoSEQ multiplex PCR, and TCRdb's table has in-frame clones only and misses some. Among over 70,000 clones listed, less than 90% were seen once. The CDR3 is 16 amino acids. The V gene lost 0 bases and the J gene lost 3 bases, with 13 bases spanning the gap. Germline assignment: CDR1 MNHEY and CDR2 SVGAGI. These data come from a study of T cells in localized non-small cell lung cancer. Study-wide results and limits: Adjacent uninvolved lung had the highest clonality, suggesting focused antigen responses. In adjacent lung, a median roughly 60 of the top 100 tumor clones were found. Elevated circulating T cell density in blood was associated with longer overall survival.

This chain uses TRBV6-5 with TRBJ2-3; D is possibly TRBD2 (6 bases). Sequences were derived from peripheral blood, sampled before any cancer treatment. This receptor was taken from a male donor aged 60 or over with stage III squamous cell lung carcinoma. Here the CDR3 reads CASSYSRGLRTDTQYF. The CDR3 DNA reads TGTGCCAGCAGTTACTCGCGGGGCTTAAGGACAGATACGCAGTATTTT.